The next 27 T cell receptor beta chains were all read from a single sample in a study of T cell responses to AZD1222 COVID-19 vaccine. Profiled with immunoSEQ multiplex PCR; TCRdb holds only in-frame clones, not every one. The sample includes roughly 120,000 clones, approximately 86% of them seen just once. This material consisted of peripheral blood, taken on day 0 of AZD1222 vaccination. Every receptor here comes from an adult in good health.

The V call is TRBV7-2, the J call TRBJ1-1; no firm D call. The germline V and J ends were trimmed by 4 bases and 1 base, with 10 bases remaining between them. This CDR3 has 14 residues. Germline CDR1 reads SGHTA; CDR2 reads FQGNSA. For the CDR3, the DNA is TGTGCCAGCAGCTCCCTCGTGAAGAACACTGAAGCTTTCTTT. This encodes CASSSLVKNTEAFF.

V gene TRBV19 combines with J gene TRBJ1-1, with unresolved D. Germline-derived CDR1 and CDR2 are LNHDA and SQIVND (reference sequence). V shed 4 bases and J shed 3 bases, with 6 bases lying between them. This CDR3 contains 12 residues. CDR3 sequence: CASSSQYTEAFF. DNA of the CDR3: TGTGCCAGTAGTAGCCAGTACACTGAAGCTTTCTTT.

In nucleotides, the CDR3 is TGTGCCAGCAGCTTAGGAGTTGGGAACACTGAAGCTTTCTTT. Residues: CASSLGVGNTEAFF. The rearrangement joins TRBV7-3 to TRBJ1-1; no clear D. Germline assignment: CDR1 SGHTA and CDR2 FQGTGA. The V end was cut by 2 bases, the J end by 1 base, with 8 bases between. This CDR3 has 14 residues.

The chain joins TRBV28 to TRBJ1-1; TRBD1 matches 7 bases. The CDR3 has 14 residues. V was clipped by 6 bases and J by 0 bases; unmatched bases: 4. Germline CDR1 MDHEN, CDR2 SYDVKM. CDR3 DNA: TGTGCCAGCAGGGGACAGCCTATGAACACTGAAGCTTTCTTT. It specifies CASRGQPMNTEAFF.

The CDR3 region has the DNA TGTGCCAGCAGACACGGGGGTCCTAACTATGGCTACACCTTC. This encodes CASRHGGPNYGYTF. This chain links TRBV11-3 with TRBJ1-2; maybe TRBD1 (5 bases). The CDR3 sequence is 14 residues long. Germline-derived CDR1 and CDR2 are SGHNT and YENEEA. The V end was cut by 6 bases, the J end by 0 bases, with 11 bases between.

The rearrangement uses TRBV9 and TRBJ2-1, with D possibly matching TRBD2 (6 bases). The CDR3 is 17 residues long. V lost 0 bases and J lost 6, with 19 bases in between. Germline-derived CDR1 and CDR2 are SGDLS and YYNGEE. Written as DNA, the CDR3 is TGTGCCAGCAGCGTAGGGATGGGGAGGATGCTGGTCAATGAGCAGTTCTTC. Amino acids: CASSVGMGRMLVNEQFF. The variable domain in full, completed from reference TRBV9 and TRBJ2-1, reads DSGVTQTPKHLITATGQRVTLRCSPRSGDLSVYWYQQSLDQGLQFLIQYYNGEERAKGNILERFSAQQFPDLHSELNLSSLELGDSALYFCASSVGMGRMLVNEQFFGPGTRLTVL.

This rearrangement joins TRBV27 to TRBJ1-1; no clear D. The V gene lost 3 bases and the J gene lost 0 bases, with 11 bases spanning the gap. Germline V gene lookup returns CDR1 MNHEY and CDR2 SMNVEV (reference sequence). CDR3 length equals 15 residues. CDR3 loop: CASSFNRVLNTEAFF. In DNA form, the CDR3 reads TGTGCCAGCAGTTTTAACCGGGTCCTGAACACTGAAGCTTTCTTT.

The gene calls are TRBV6-5 and TRBJ1-1; D may be TRBD1 (5 bases). Germline V lookup: CDR1 MNHEY, CDR2 SVGAGI. The CDR3 is 15 amino acids. Trimming stripped 0 bases from V and 1 base from J, with 9 bases between. The CDR3 loop reads CASSYSPTENTEAFF. The CDR3 DNA reads as TGTGCCAGCAGTTACTCCCCGACAGAGAACACTGAAGCTTTCTTT.

V gene TRBV5-8 combines with J gene TRBJ2-1, with TRBD1 identical over 10 bases. The ends lost 4 bases at V and 3 bases at J; junction bases unmatched: 4. This CDR3 is 15 amino acids long. The germline V gene encodes CDR1 SGHTS and CDR2 YDEGEE. The CDR3 spells CASSPWTGGYNEQFF. The CDR3 bases are TGTGCCAGCAGCCCGTGGACAGGGGGCTACAATGAGCAGTTCTTC.

This clone was counted once. The rearrangement joins TRBV6-5 to TRBJ2-7; D is perhaps TRBD2 (5 bases). This CDR3 is 11 amino acids long. V lost 10 bases and J 1 base, leaving 8 bases between the germline ends. Germline-derived CDR1 and CDR2 are MNHEY and SVGAGI. This chain's CDR3 is CATWESYEQYF. In DNA form, the CDR3 reads TGTGCCACCTGGGAGTCCTACGAGCAGTACTTC.

This clone was seen a single time. V is TRBV24-1 and J is TRBJ2-7; D might be TRBD2 (7 bases). CDR1 and CDR2 from the germline V gene are KGHDR and SFDVKD. The V gene lost 4 bases and the J gene lost 3 bases, with 12 bases spanning the gap. The CDR3 consists of 14 residues. The CDR3 region is CATSDGGGGYEQYF. The CDR3 coding sequence is TGTGCCACCAGTGACGGGGGAGGGGGCTACGAGCAGTACTTC.

The CDR3 nucleotides read TGTGCCAGCAGCCCTAGCCCCGGGCCCACAGATACGCAGTATTTT. Protein sequence: CASSPSPGPTDTQYF. The J gene is TRBJ2-3, the V gene TRBV5-5; possible D gene TRBD2, 5 bases. CDR1 and CDR2 from the germline V gene are SGHKS and YYEKEE (reference sequence). V was trimmed by 4 bases and J by 2 bases, leaving 14 bases between them. The CDR3 is made up of 15 amino acids. Together with reference TRBV5-5 and TRBJ2-3, the CDR3 gives the full variable domain: DAGVTQSPTHLIKTRGQQVTLRCSPISGHKSVSWYQQVLGQGPQFIFQYYEKEERGRGNFPDRFSARQFPNYSSELNVNALLLGDSALYLCASSPSPGPTDTQYFGPGTRLTVL.

This clone was found a few times. The chain uses TRBV13 and TRBJ1-3; 12 positions agree with TRBD1. Germline V gives CDR1 PRHDT, CDR2 FYEKMQ (reference sequence). The CDR3 is made up of 19 amino acids. The trim removed 5 bases at V and 3 bases at J, leaving 14 bases unmatched. CDR3 nucleotide sequence: TGTGCCAGCAGCCCCCTCCGGGACAGGGGGCGTAAAGGTGGAAACACCATATATTTT. It specifies CASSPLRDRGRKGGNTIYF.

This clone has just one count. V and J are TRBV11-2 and TRBJ2-1; 7 nucleotides align to TRBD1. Germline CDR1 SGHAT, CDR2 FQNNGV. The CDR3 covers 13 residues. Trimming cost V 8 bases and J 6 bases; bases outside gene matches: 7. The CDR3 DNA is TGTGCCAGCGGGCAGGACAGGAGCAATGAGCAGTTCTTC. Amino acids: CASGQDRSNEQFF.

The chain uses TRBV18 and TRBJ1-5, with unresolved D. The CDR3 has 16 residues. Germline CDR1 and CDR2: KGHSH and LQKENI. The V and J ends lost 6 bases and 2 bases respectively, with 17 bases between them. The CDR3 loop is CASSPQAASGNQPQHF. CDR3 nucleotides: TGTGCCAGCTCTCCCCAGGCGGCGTCTGGCAATCAGCCCCAGCATTTT.

The CDR3 sequence is CAGTQGSRTEAFF. The DNA of the CDR3 is TGTGCCGGAACGCAGGGGTCGAGGACTGAAGCTTTCTTT. This rearrangement joins TRBV30 to TRBJ1-1; TRBD1 is a possible D gene (6 bases). V was shortened by 8 bases and J by 5 bases, with 18 bases between the two germline ends. This CDR3 contains 13 residues. Germline loops: CDR1 GTSNPN, CDR2 SVGIG (reference sequence).

The chain combines TRBV19 with TRBJ1-1; D possibly corresponds to TRBD1 (5 bases). This CDR3 is built from 14 residues. Per germline, CDR1 LNHDA and CDR2 SQIVND (reference sequence). Between the trimmed V and J ends, which lost 2 bases and 1 base, there was a span of 8 bases. This chain's CDR3 is CASSISGQNTEAFF. Here the CDR3 DNA reads TGTGCCAGTAGTATATCAGGGCAGAACACTGAAGCTTTCTTT.

The V and J genes are TRBV7-8 and TRBJ1-4; 9 nucleotides match TRBD1. There are 17 residues in the CDR3. Per the germline V gene, CDR1 is SGHVS and CDR2 is FQNEAQ. Trimming cost V 3 bases and J 4 bases; bases outside gene matches: 9. The CDR3 is CASSFSGTGKVNEKLFF. The CDR3 DNA reads TGTGCCAGCAGCTTTTCCGGGACAGGGAAGGTTAATGAAAAACTGTTTTTT.

This sequence joins TRBV27 and TRBJ1-6; 7 nucleotides align to TRBD1. Germline V lookup: CDR1 MNHEY, CDR2 SMNVEV (reference sequence). This CDR3 has 14 residues. J was trimmed by 10 bases and V by 6 bases; bases with no gene match: 9. The CDR3 nucleotides are TGTGCCAGCAGGGCAACAGGGGTAAACTCACCCCTCCACTTT. Amino acids: CASRATGVNSPLHF.

The chain links TRBV25-1 to TRBJ1-5, with D possibly being TRBD1 (5 bases). The germline V gene encodes CDR1 MGHDK and CDR2 SYGVNS. The CDR3 runs to 15 residues. V lost 3 bases and J lost 0, with 9 bases in between. The CDR3 bases are TGTGCCAGCAGTGAGGGGACCTATAGCAATCAGCCCCAGCATTTT. Its translation is CASSEGTYSNQPQHF.

The chain joins TRBV5-4 to TRBJ1-5; 8 bases line up with TRBD1. V lost 2 bases, J lost 2 bases, and 12 bases stayed unmatched. The CDR3 is 18 amino acids. CDR1 is SGHNT, CDR2 YYREEE, per germline (reference sequence). CDR3 nucleotides: TGTGCCAGCAGCTTTAGGACAGGGTGGGAGAATGGCAATCAGCCCCAGCATTTT. It codes for CASSFRTGWENGNQPQHF.

This chain uses TRBV2 with TRBJ1-1, with D possibly matching TRBD1 (6 bases). Germline V CDR1 and CDR2: SNHLY, FYNNEI. The CDR3 extends over 15 amino acids. The V gene lost 6 bases and the J gene lost 0 bases, with 14 bases spanning the gap. For the CDR3, the DNA is TGTGCCAGCAGGGATCAGGGGATCATGAACACTGAAGCTTTCTTT. Its protein product is CASRDQGIMNTEAFF.

The CDR3 spells CASTPRGGGHNEQFF. The CDR3 nucleotides read TGTGCCAGCACCCCACGGGGGGGAGGACACAATGAGCAGTTCTTC. This chain joins TRBV7-2 and TRBJ2-1; 8 nucleotides align to TRBD2. The CDR3 contains 15 residues. Germline V gene lookup returns CDR1 SGHTA and CDR2 FQGNSA. The ends lost 7 bases at V and 5 bases at J; junction bases unmatched: 10.

This chain uses TRBV7-9 with TRBJ1-2; D possibly corresponds to TRBD1 (6 bases). Trimming stripped 2 bases from V and 8 bases from J, with 18 bases between. CDR1 is SEHNR and CDR2 is FQNEAQ in the germline V gene (reference sequence). The CDR3 extends over 15 amino acids. The CDR3 protein is CASSLNVDRPGGYTF. The DNA of the CDR3 is TGTGCCAGCAGCTTAAATGTTGACAGGCCAGGGGGCTACACCTTC.

The chain combines TRBV24-1 with TRBJ2-1; 10 bases are shared with TRBD1. With 1 base clipped from V and 8 bases from J, the junction kept 7 bases outside the gene matches. Germline values: CDR1 KGHDR, CDR2 SFDVKD. The CDR3 totals 16 residues. CDR3 protein: CATSDFRRTGGHEQFF. DNA for the CDR3: TGTGCCACCAGTGATTTTCGACGGACAGGGGGGCATGAGCAGTTCTTC.

This chain uses TRBV18 with TRBJ2-3, with 10 bases aligning to TRBD2. The junction had 10 bases not matched to a gene; V was cut back by 4 bases and J by 6 bases. The length of the CDR3 is 16 residues. Germline V gene data show CDR1 as KGHSH and CDR2 as LQKENI. CDR3: CASSLTGTSVGDTQYF. In DNA, the CDR3 is TGTGCCAGCTCACTTACCGGGACTAGCGTGGGCGATACGCAGTATTTT.

V gene TRBV9 combines with J gene TRBJ2-7; 8 bases fit TRBD2. The CDR3 covers 13 residues. V shed 3 bases and J 6 bases; nucleotides not matched to a gene: 5. The V gene's germline CDR1 is SGDLS and CDR2 YYNGEE. The CDR3 spells CASSGWTSREQYF. CDR3 DNA: TGTGCCAGCAGCGGATGGACTAGCCGCGAGCAGTACTTC.